These 19 T cell receptor beta chains share one sample of origin, sequenced in a study of cytomegalovirus exposure and HLA in healthy donors. Researchers ran the PCR with 60 Vbeta and 13 Jbeta primers. Clones were read by immunoSEQ multiplex PCR, and TCRdb kept only the in-frame ones, dropping some. The repertoire holds under 100,000 clones, with around 75% as singletons. The sequenced sample consisted of PBMCs. These receptors all come from a man aged 35-49 years in good health and CMV-seronegative.

This chain uses TRBV16 with TRBJ2-3; D might be TRBD1 (6 bases). Looked up from germline, CDR1 is KGHSY and CDR2 is FQNENV. The CDR3 has 17 amino acids. Between the trimmed V and J ends, which lost 3 bases and 1 base, there was a span of 17 bases. CDR3 loop: CASSHRGAGAGTDTQYF. The CDR3, as DNA: TGTGCCAGCAGCCATCGCGGCGCAGGGGCCGGCACAGATACGCAGTATTTT.

The CDR3 sequence is CASSYSSRVYGYTF. Here the CDR3 DNA reads TGTGCCAGCAGTTACTCGAGTCGGGTATATGGCTACACCTTC. The V and J genes are TRBV6-5 and TRBJ1-2; unclear D gene. Germline CDR1 and CDR2: MNHEY and SVGAGI. This CDR3 is 14 amino acids long. Trimming removed 0 bases from V and 5 bases from J, with 10 bases in between.

This rearrangement joins TRBV4-1 to TRBJ2-7, with 7 bases aligning to TRBD2. The germline gives CDR1 MGHRA, CDR2 YSYEKL. The CDR3 has 14 residues. V shed 1 base and J 6 bases; nucleotides not matched to a gene: 6. The CDR3 DNA reads as TGCGCCAGCAGCCAAGTATTACCGGGGGGCGAGCAGTACTTC. Translated: CASSQVLPGGEQYF.

This chain connects TRBV21-1 to TRBJ1-5; TRBD1, the table's D call, was not compared with the DNA. TRBV21-1 constitutes a pseudogene. The CDR3 runs 19 residues. The CDR3 DNA sequence: TGTGCCAGCAGCGAACACCGGGACAGAGAATTTGATAGCAATCAGCCCCAGCATTTT. It encodes CASSEHRDREFDSNQPQHF.

The sample holds one count of this clone. The V gene is TRBV7-2, the J gene TRBJ1-5; 7 bases align to TRBD1. The trim removed 2 bases at V and 1 base at J, leaving 2 bases unmatched. The length of the CDR3 is 15 residues. Germline CDR1 reads SGHTA; CDR2 reads FQGNSA. The CDR3 DNA is TGTGCCAGCAGCTTACAGGGGGGAAGCAATCAGCCCCAGCATTTT. Translated, it gives CASSLQGGSNQPQHF.

This clone was observed a few times. This rearrangement joins TRBV21-1 to TRBJ2-7; the D call TRBD1 from the table was never checked on the DNA. TRBV21-1 has pseudogene status. The CDR3 totals 18 residues. CDR3 in amino acids: CASSKGGFGTGLSYEQYF. The DNA for the CDR3 is TGTGCCAGCAGCAAAGGCGGATTCGGGACAGGACTCTCCTACGAGCAGTACTTC.

This clone was counted between two and nine times. This rearrangement joins TRBV27 to TRBJ2-7; TRBD2 agrees at 12 bases. In germline, CDR1 is MNHEY, CDR2 SMNVEV (reference sequence). This CDR3 is built from 16 residues. Unmatched junction bases numbered 7, after V lost 2 bases and J lost 5 bases. Written as DNA, the CDR3 is TGTGCCAGCAGTTTACTCGGACTAGCGGGGTCGCACGAGCAGTACTTC. This gives the protein CASSLLGLAGSHEQYF.

The genes are TRBV7-9 and TRBJ1-4; D call uncertain. The germline V gene has CDR1 SEHNR and CDR2 FQNEAQ (reference sequence). V shed 1 base and J shed 8 bases, with 14 bases lying between them. This CDR3 contains 15 residues. The CDR3 DNA is TGTGCCAGCAGCTTAGGGCTGAGGGAGTGGGAAAAACTGTTTTTT. It is translated as CASSLGLREWEKLFF.

The rearrangement joins TRBV4-1 to TRBJ2-3, with 9 nucleotides matching TRBD2. This CDR3 comprises 18 residues. Germline CDR1 MGHRA, CDR2 YSYEKL. Trimming at V came to 1 base and at J to 0 bases, leaving 8 bases not matched to a gene. CDR3 sequence: CASSQGVSGGLSTDTQYF. CDR3 in DNA: TGCGCCAGCAGCCAAGGGGTTAGCGGGGGCCTGAGCACAGATACGCAGTATTTT.

The chain carries TRBV5-1 and TRBJ1-4; 8 positions match TRBD1. CDR3 length equals 15 residues. J gave up 8 bases and V 0 bases, and 6 bases lay outside the gene matches. Germline V gives CDR1 SGHRS, CDR2 YFSETQ. The CDR3 coding sequence is TGCGCCAGCAGCTTGGATAGGACAGGGAGCGAAAAACTGTTTTTT. The encoded protein is CASSLDRTGSEKLFF.

The V gene is TRBV27, the J gene TRBJ2-1, with D uncertain. CDR1 and CDR2 (germline): MNHEY, SMNVEV (reference sequence). The CDR3 contains 12 residues. Trimming stripped 5 bases from V and 5 bases from J, with 7 bases between. The CDR3 loop is CASSRLDNEQFF. As DNA, the CDR3 is TGTGCCAGCAGTCGACTCGACAATGAGCAGTTCTTC.

The chain uses TRBV7-2 and TRBJ2-5; D unresolved. Germline V gives CDR1 SGHTA, CDR2 FQGNSA. This CDR3 comprises 12 residues. The V and J ends lost 8 bases and 5 bases respectively, with 12 bases between them. The CDR3 is CASVLPGETQYF. CDR3 nucleotide sequence: TGTGCCAGCGTTCTACCCGGGGAGACCCAGTACTTC.

This rearrangement joins TRBV14 to TRBJ1-4; 9 nucleotides agree with TRBD1. J lost 8 bases, V lost 2 bases, and 9 bases had no gene match. CDR1 and CDR2 from the germline V gene are SGHDN and FVKESK. This CDR3 spans 16 amino acids. CDR3 protein: CASSQHTGGVGEKLFF. CDR3 nucleotide sequence: TGTGCCAGCAGCCAACACACAGGGGGCGTAGGGGAAAAACTGTTTTTT.

The rearrangement joins TRBV2 to TRBJ1-4, with TRBD1 as a possible D gene (6 bases). CDR1 is SNHLY, CDR2 FYNNEI, per germline. The CDR3 loop spans 15 amino acids. Trimming stripped 3 bases from V and 10 bases from J, with 18 bases between. CDR3 amino acids: CASSDGGHWGGKLFF. The CDR3 region has the DNA TGTGCCAGCAGTGATGGGGGACATTGGGGGGGAAAACTGTTTTTT.

J is TRBJ2-7 and V is TRBV5-1; maybe TRBD1 (6 bases). The CDR3 extends over 16 amino acids. V was pared by 0 bases and J by 2 bases, with 15 bases between. CDR1 SGHRS and CDR2 YFSETQ come from the germline V gene. In DNA form, the CDR3 reads TGCGCCAGCAGCTTGGCAACCCGGGACACAACCTACGAGCAGTACTTC. Amino acids: CASSLATRDTTYEQYF.

The chain uses TRBV7-9 and TRBJ1-1; 7 bases are shared with TRBD1. The CDR3 extends over 14 amino acids. V lost 5 bases and J lost 1; bases outside the gene matches: 4. The germline CDR1 and CDR2 sequences are SEHNR and FQNEAQ (reference sequence). This CDR3 reads CASSGGTANTEAFF. Written as DNA, the CDR3 is TGTGCCAGCAGCGGCGGGACAGCGAACACTGAAGCTTTCTTT.

This clone was counted between two and nine times. This chain uses TRBV7-2 with TRBJ2-2, with 9 nucleotides matching TRBD2. Trimming removed 7 bases from V and 0 bases from J; junction bases left unmatched: 6. Germline assignment: CDR1 SGHTA and CDR2 FQGNSA. There are 16 residues in the CDR3. This CDR3 reads CASTYAGGSNTGELFF. For the CDR3, the DNA is TGTGCCAGCACCTACGCGGGGGGGTCGAACACCGGGGAGCTGTTTTTT.

V and J are TRBV5-5 and TRBJ1-6; D not certain. Germline CDR1 SGHKS, CDR2 YYEKEE (reference sequence). The CDR3 spans 14 residues. Trimming removed 1 base at V and 6 bases at J, with 8 bases between. The CDR3 region is CASSLTGPNSPLHF. In nucleotides, the CDR3 is TGTGCCAGCAGCTTGACTGGGCCTAATTCACCCCTCCACTTT.

This chain links TRBV21-1 with TRBJ1-1; whether TRBD1, the table's D call, matches the DNA was not checked. TRBV21-1 is recorded as a pseudogene. The CDR3 runs to 15 residues. In DNA form, the CDR3 reads TGTGCCAGCAGCAATTGCCGGGACAGGGTCACTGAAGCTTTCTTT. As protein: CASSNCRDRVTEAFF.